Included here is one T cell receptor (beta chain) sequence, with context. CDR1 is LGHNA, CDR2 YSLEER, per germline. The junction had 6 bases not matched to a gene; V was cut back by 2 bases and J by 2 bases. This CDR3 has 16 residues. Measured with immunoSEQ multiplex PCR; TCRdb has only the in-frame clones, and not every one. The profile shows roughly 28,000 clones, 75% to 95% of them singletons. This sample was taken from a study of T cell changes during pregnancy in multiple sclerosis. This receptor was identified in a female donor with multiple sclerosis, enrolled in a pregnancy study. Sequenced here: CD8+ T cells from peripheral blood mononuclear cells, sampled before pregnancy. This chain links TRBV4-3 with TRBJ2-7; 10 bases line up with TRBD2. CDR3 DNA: TGCGCCAGCAGCCAAATAGCGACTAGCGGGCCCTACGAGCAGTACTTC. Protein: CASSQIATSGPYEQYF.